The 30 T cell receptor beta chains given below trace back to one sample, sequenced in a study of T cells in Graves' hyperthyroidism and ophthalmopathy. The TCR beta CDR3 regions underwent amplification using RNA transcripts as the source. Primed by the HTBI set, a first-round RT-PCR was run on the TCR CDR3. TCRdb redid the calling of the multiplex PCR reads with MiXCR, one entry per CDR3 protein. Among roughly 500,000 distinct CDR3 sequences, about 15% were seen once, and the ten largest hold 4.5% to 6%. Sample: blood. These receptors came from a woman in her thirties with Graves' hyperthyroidism that later progressed to Graves' ophthalmopathy.

The sample holds many counts of this clonotype. The V and J genes are TRBV19 and TRBJ1-2; D ambiguous. The V end lost 6 bases, the J end lost 4 bases, and 6 bases lay between the germline ends. Germline loops: CDR1 LNHDA, CDR2 SQIVND (reference sequence). The CDR3 extends over 11 amino acids. CDR3 residues: CASRRTYGYTF. CDR3 bases: TGTGCCAGTAGACGTACCTATGGCTACACCTTC.

This rearrangement joins TRBV5-5 to TRBJ2-1, with 12 bases aligning to TRBD2. Per germline, CDR1 SGHKS and CDR2 YYEKEE (reference sequence). V dropped 4 bases and J dropped 3; count of bases not matched to a gene: 5. The CDR3 is 16 amino acids. The CDR3 DNA reads TGTGCCAGCAGCGCGACACTAGCGGGAGGCTACAATGAGCAGTTCTTC. Its translation is CASSATLAGGYNEQFF. Filled out from reference TRBV5-5 and TRBJ2-1, the complete variable domain reads DAGVTQSPTHLIKTRGQQVTLRCSPISGHKSVSWYQQVLGQGPQFIFQYYEKEERGRGNFPDRFSARQFPNYSSELNVNALLLGDSALYLCASSATLAGGYNEQFFGPGTRLTVL.

About this clonotype: Given a much more abundant clone one base away, this may be a read error. This rearrangement joins TRBV9 to TRBJ1-1; no definite D call. The CDR3 contains 14 residues. The germline V and J ends were trimmed by 0 bases and 10 bases, with 16 bases remaining between them. Looked up from germline, CDR1 is SGDLS and CDR2 is YYNGEE. The CDR3 DNA follows: TGTGCCAGCAGCGTAGTCTCTGGTACCTCTGTAGCTTTCTTT. The encoded protein is CASSVVSGTSVAFF.

The sample holds a few counts of this clonotype. This chain connects TRBV19 to TRBJ1-5; D gene uncertain. The CDR3 length is 13 residues. In germline, CDR1 is LNHDA, CDR2 SQIVND (reference sequence). V shed 6 bases and J shed 0 bases, with 6 bases lying between them. The CDR3 DNA reads TGTGCCAGTAGGTGGGGTAGCAATCAGCCCCAGCATTTT. Residues: CASRWGSNQPQHF.

This clonotype was found many times. The V call is TRBV3-1, the J call TRBJ2-5, with D perhaps TRBD1 (5 bases). V was pared by 0 bases and J by 2 bases, with 10 bases between. The CDR3 is 15 residues long. CDR1 is LGHDT, CDR2 YNNKEL, per germline (reference sequence). CDR3 in DNA: TGTGCCAGCAGCCAAGATCTTGCAGGGCAAGAGACCCAGTACTTC. Protein product: CASSQDLAGQETQYF.

In its sample, this clonotype was seen many times. CDR3 sequence: CASSPGVGTGELFF. The CDR3 DNA reads as TGTGCCAGCAGCCCAGGAGTAGGCACCGGGGAGCTGTTTTTT. The chain carries TRBV6-2 or TRBV6-3 and TRBJ2-2; no reliable D call. V lost 6 bases and J 4 bases, leaving 12 bases between the germline ends. The CDR3 has 14 residues. Germline CDR1 MNHEY, CDR2 SVGEGT.

This clonotype was observed at least ten times. The chain has TRBV19 and TRBJ2-1; 11 positions agree with TRBD2. CDR3 length: 16 residues. V was pared by 1 base and J by 8 bases, with 7 bases of the junction left unmatched. Germline assignment: CDR1 LNHDA and CDR2 SQIVND (reference sequence). DNA for the CDR3: TGTGCCAGTAGTATAGTTCGGGTAGCGGGAGGGGATGAGCAGTTCTTC. This gives the protein CASSIVRVAGGDEQFF.

The rearrangement joins TRBV27 to TRBJ2-2, with D perhaps being TRBD1 or TRBD2 (5 bases each). The length of the CDR3 is 14 residues. V lost 3 bases, J lost 3 bases, and 8 bases lay in between. CDR1 is MNHEY and CDR2 is SMNVEV in the germline V gene (reference sequence). Here the CDR3 DNA reads TGTGCCAGCAGTTTTAGGGGAGACACCGGGGAGCTGTTTTTT. It is translated as CASSFRGDTGELFF.

This clonotype has ten or more counts. The rearrangement uses TRBV7-8 and TRBJ1-5; 10 bases are shared with TRBD1. Germline V gene lookup returns CDR1 SGHVS and CDR2 FQNEAQ. V gave up 0 bases and J gave up 5 bases; unmatched junction bases: 1. The CDR3 loop spans 15 amino acids. The DNA of the CDR3 is TGTGCCAGCAGCTTAGCCGGGACAGGGGATCAGCCCCAGCATTTT. Its translation is CASSLAGTGDQPQHF.

This clonotype was recorded many times. The chain is built from TRBV18 and TRBJ2-7; 8 bases match TRBD1. V lost 2 bases to trimming and J lost 5 bases; unmatched junction nucleotides: 8. The CDR3 is made up of 15 amino acids. Looked up from germline, CDR1 is KGHSH and CDR2 is LQKENI. CDR3 sequence: CASSPGADRGDEQYF. CDR3 in DNA: TGTGCCAGCTCACCAGGGGCCGACAGGGGCGACGAGCAGTACTTC.

The chain has TRBV6-1 and TRBJ1-1; 8 nucleotides agree with TRBD1. This CDR3 contains 13 residues. CDR1 is MNHNS, CDR2 SASEGT, per germline. V shed 5 bases, J shed 7 bases, and the junction held 6 bases outside the gene matches. The CDR3 bases are TGTGCCAGCAGTCGACGCACAGGGGGTGAAGCTTTCTTT. It codes for CASSRRTGGEAFF.

The chain uses TRBV5-1 and TRBJ2-1, with 8 positions matching TRBD1. The ends lost 2 bases at V and 4 bases at J; junction bases unmatched: 8. The CDR3 consists of 16 residues. Germline assignment: CDR1 SGHRS and CDR2 YFSETQ. CDR3 region: CASSLTGTGPYNEQFF. The DNA of the CDR3 is TGCGCCAGCAGCTTAACCGGGACAGGACCATACAATGAGCAGTTCTTC.

This clonotype was recorded many times. This chain uses TRBV7-9 with TRBJ2-5; TRBD2 matches at 13 bases. Germline loops: CDR1 SEHNR, CDR2 FQNEAQ (reference sequence). The CDR3 totals 16 residues. Trimming cost V 6 bases and J 5 bases; bases outside gene matches: 9. CDR3 DNA sequence: TGTGCCAGCAGTCAGCGACTAGCGGGAGGCTTGGAGACCCAGTACTTC. This codes for CASSQRLAGGLETQYF.

This clonotype appeared many times. The chain employs TRBV12-3 or TRBV12-4 and TRBJ2-2, with TRBD2 matching 9 bases. The V gene end was trimmed by 5 bases and the J gene end by 6 bases; junction bases not matched to a gene: 13. The CDR3 is 17 residues long. Here the CDR3 reads CASSRQWTSELAGELFF. Here the CDR3 DNA reads TGTGCCAGCAGTCGGCAATGGACTAGCGAGTTGGCCGGGGAGCTGTTTTTT.

The rearrangement uses TRBV15 and TRBJ2-1, with D uncertain. Germline CDR1 LNHNV, CDR2 YYDKDF (reference sequence). The CDR3 extends over 12 amino acids. V was trimmed by 0 bases and J by 7 bases, leaving 4 bases between them. This CDR3 is CATSRDKNEQFF. For the CDR3, the DNA is TGTGCCACCAGCAGAGATAAAAATGAGCAGTTCTTC.

This clonotype was seen ten or more times. The CDR3 DNA reads TGTGCTAACCTAGCGCGTAACACCGGGGAGCTGTTTTTT. This translates into CANLARNTGELFF. The chain couples TRBV7-8 to TRBJ2-2; D might be TRBD2 (6 bases). CDR1 and CDR2 (germline): SGHVS, FQNEAQ. CDR3 length: 13 residues. Combining the CDR3 with reference TRBV7-8 and TRBJ2-2 gives the whole variable domain GAGVSQSPRYKVAKRGQDVALRCDPISGHVSLFWYQQALGQGPEFLTYFQNEAQLDKSGLPSDRFFAERPEGSVSTLKIQRTQQEDSAVYLCANLARNTGELFFGEGSRLTVL.

The sample holds a few counts of this clonotype. The chain joins TRBV20-1 to TRBJ2-7; a possible D gene is TRBD2 (5 bases). The CDR3 loop spans 14 amino acids. From germline, CDR1 is DFQATT and CDR2 SNEGSKA (reference sequence). Between the trimmed V and J ends, which lost 3 bases and 5 bases, there was a span of 17 bases. The CDR3 DNA reads as TGCAGTGCTAGTTTAGGGCCGGGATTTGACGAGCAGTACTTC. Translating gives CSASLGPGFDEQYF.

There are many counts of this clonotype. The chain joins TRBV2 to TRBJ2-7; possible D gene TRBD2, 5 bases. Trimming shortened V by 8 bases and J by 0 bases, and 17 bases separated the two germline ends. The CDR3 loop spans 15 amino acids. Germline CDR1 is SNHLY and CDR2 is FYNNEI. This CDR3 reads CASGPGTGSSYEQYF. In DNA, the CDR3 is TGTGCCAGCGGTCCGGGAACGGGGAGCTCCTACGAGCAGTACTTC.

A note on this clonotype: A clone one base away is much larger, so this may be a read error. The genes are TRBV6-4 and TRBJ2-3; 7 nucleotides match TRBD2. CDR1 is MRHNA and CDR2 is SNTAGT in the germline V gene. This CDR3 has 16 amino acids. The CDR3 DNA is TGTGCCAGCAGCCCAAACCTGGGAGGGTTCACAGCTACGCAGTATTTT. Protein product: CASSPNLGGFTATQYF.

The gene calls are TRBV20-1 and TRBJ2-3; 7 bases match TRBD1. V lost 3 bases and J lost 3; bases outside the gene matches: 6. CDR3 length equals 14 residues. Germline-derived CDR1 and CDR2 are DFQATT and SNEGSKA (reference sequence). The CDR3, as DNA: TGCAGTGCTAGGATACAGGGGTCGACAGATACGCAGTATTTT. Its translation is CSARIQGSTDTQYF.

The rearrangement joins TRBV7-2 to TRBJ2-1; TRBD2 matches 9 bases. The germline gives CDR1 SGHTA, CDR2 FQGNSA. The CDR3 is 15 amino acids. V shed 4 bases, J shed 8 bases, and the junction held 9 bases outside the gene matches. CDR3 in amino acids: CASSWAGGPGDEQFF. The CDR3 DNA sequence: TGTGCCAGCAGCTGGGCGGGAGGGCCCGGTGATGAGCAGTTCTTC.

This clonotype was counted ten times or more. The CDR3 spells CASSLPGQGYTEAFF. Here the CDR3 DNA reads TGTGCCAGCAGCCTTCCCGGACAGGGATACACTGAAGCTTTCTTT. The rearrangement joins TRBV3-1 to TRBJ1-1; 8 bases fit TRBD1. V dropped 4 bases and J dropped 3; count of bases not matched to a gene: 7. Germline CDR1 and CDR2: LGHDT and YNNKEL (reference sequence). The CDR3 is 15 residues long.

Worth noting for this clonotype: The DNA is omitted, as the CDR3 cannot be located on it reliably, and the CDR3 follows TCRdb's listing. Here the CDR3 reads CASSFYICSARGVGEETQYF. The chain carries TRBV11-2 and TRBJ2-5; the tabulated D call, TRBD2, remains unverified against the DNA. CDR1 and CDR2 from the germline V gene are SGHAT and FQNNGV. With termini counted, the CDR3 has 20 amino acids.

This clonotype was detected ten times or more. The chain employs TRBV28 and TRBJ1-6; weak D call: TRBD1 (5 bases). Germline V lookup: CDR1 MDHEN, CDR2 SYDVKM. V lost 3 bases, J lost 6 bases, and 12 bases lay in between. This CDR3 contains 15 residues. The CDR3 sequence is CASSFPGTVNSPLHF. In nucleotides, the CDR3 is TGTGCCAGCAGTTTCCCCGGGACGGTTAATTCACCCCTCCACTTT.

Ten or more counts support this clonotype. This chain links TRBV2 with TRBJ2-1; D not resolved. The CDR3 consists of 13 residues. Germline V CDR1 and CDR2: SNHLY, FYNNEI. The ends were cut back, 6 bases at V and 8 bases at J, with 14 bases in the middle. The CDR3 DNA sequence: TGTGCCAGCAGAACCCCGGAACACGATGAGCAGTTCTTC. It specifies CASRTPEHDEQFF.

This chain uses TRBV7-2 with TRBJ1-4; D remains ambiguous. CDR3 length equals 15 residues. Germline CDR1 reads SGHTA; CDR2 reads FQGNSA. V lost 4 bases, J lost 5 bases, and 14 bases lay in between. The CDR3 is CASSSIGLSNEKLFF. The CDR3 nucleotides read TGTGCCAGCAGCTCAATAGGCCTTTCAAATGAAAAACTGTTTTTT.

Of note for this clonotype: A much larger clone lies one base from this, so it may be a read error. The chain has TRBV29-1 and TRBJ1-2; 9 positions agree with TRBD1. In germline, CDR1 is SQVTM, CDR2 ANQGSEA. This CDR3 contains 12 residues. Trimming cost V 5 bases and J 6 bases; bases outside gene matches: 4. CDR3 sequence: CSVLTGGNGYTF. The CDR3 DNA is TGCAGCGTTCTCACAGGGGGCAATGGCTACACCTTC.

This clonotype occurred many times. The V and J genes are TRBV7-9 and TRBJ2-3; 10 bases fit TRBD2. With V trimmed by 3 bases and J by 2 bases, 8 bases remained unmatched. From germline, CDR1 is SEHNR and CDR2 FQNEAQ (reference sequence). The CDR3 has 17 residues. Here the CDR3 reads CASSLELAGLYTDTQYF. As DNA, the CDR3 is TGTGCCAGCAGCTTGGAACTAGCGGGATTATACACAGATACGCAGTATTTT. The entire variable domain, with the rest obtained from reference TRBV7-9 and TRBJ2-3, is as follows: DTGVSQNPRHKITKRGQNVTFRCDPISEHNRLYWYRQTLGQGPEFLTYFQNEAQLEKSRLLSDRFSAERPKGSFSTLEIQRTEQGDSAMYLCASSLELAGLYTDTQYFGPGTRLTVL.

In this sample, this clonotype turned up a few times. The V gene is TRBV30, the J gene TRBJ2-1, with 10 bases matching TRBD2. This CDR3 is 14 amino acids long. After removal of 4 bases from V and 5 bases from J, the junction contained 5 bases not matched to a gene. Germline values: CDR1 GTSNPN, CDR2 SVGIG (reference sequence). This chain's CDR3 is CAWKGTSANNEQFF. CDR3 bases: TGTGCCTGGAAAGGGACTAGCGCTAACAATGAGCAGTTCTTC.

This clonotype was picked up many times. The chain uses TRBV6-5 and TRBJ1-1; D remains ambiguous. The CDR3 covers 13 residues. The germline gives CDR1 MNHEY, CDR2 SVGAGI. V was trimmed by 2 bases and J by 1 base, leaving 5 bases between them. DNA for the CDR3: TGTGCCAGCAGTTACGGGCCGAACACTGAAGCTTTCTTT. This codes for CASSYGPNTEAFF.